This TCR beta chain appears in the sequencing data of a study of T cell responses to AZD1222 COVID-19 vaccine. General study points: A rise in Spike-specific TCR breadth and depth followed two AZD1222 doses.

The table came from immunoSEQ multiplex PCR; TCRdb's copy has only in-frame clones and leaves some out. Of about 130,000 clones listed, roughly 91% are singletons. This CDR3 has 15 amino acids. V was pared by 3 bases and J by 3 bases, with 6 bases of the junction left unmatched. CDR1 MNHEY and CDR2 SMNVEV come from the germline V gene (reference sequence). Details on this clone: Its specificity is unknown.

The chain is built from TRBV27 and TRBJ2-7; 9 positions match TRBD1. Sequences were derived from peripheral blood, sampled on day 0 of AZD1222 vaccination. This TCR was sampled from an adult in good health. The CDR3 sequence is CASSFPGTGIYEQYF. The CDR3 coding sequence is TGTGCCAGCAGTTTCCCCGGGACAGGGATCTACGAGCAGTACTTC.